This is a list of T cell receptor beta chains from one sample in a study of shared clonotypes between healthy human individuals. The protocol was immunoSEQ multiplex PCR, while the TCRdb copy is restricted to in-frame clones and leaves out a portion. The sample lists about 1.9 million clones; around 93% were seen once. The source material was naive CD8+ T cells from PBMCs. The source is a young man in good health. Some clones in this sample may be carry-over from other donors' samples. Each CDR3 is given with its conserved first and last residue. D genes are given only for firm matches. Size tells how often a clone was seen (once, few, many) or the class of an expanded clone, and some rows leave it out.

v_gene: TRBV29-1
j_gene: TRBJ1-2
abundance: -
d_gene: TRBD1
CDR3nt: TGCAGCGTTCTGACAGGGGGCCATGGCTACACCTTC
CDR3aa: CSVLTGGHGYTF

v_gene: TRBV28
j_gene: TRBJ2-3
abundance: -
d_gene: TRBD1
CDR3nt: TGTGCCAGCAGTTTATATAGGACAGGGGGTTTCCCAGATACGCAGTATTTT
CDR3aa: CASSLYRTGGFPDTQYF

v_gene: TRBV11-2
j_gene: TRBJ2-1
abundance: -
d_gene: -
CDR3nt: TGTGCCAGCAGCTTAGCGGGACATAGGGAGCAGTTCTTC
CDR3aa: CASSLAGHREQFF

v_gene: TRBV7-9
j_gene: TRBJ1-2
abundance: -
d_gene: -
CDR3nt: TGTGCCACCCCGAGGGGTGGTTCCTATGGCTACACCTTC
CDR3aa: CATPRGGSYGYTF

v_gene: TRBV5-3
j_gene: TRBJ2-7
abundance: -
d_gene: -
CDR3nt: TGTGCCAGAAGCTTGGTCCCGGGACAACCTGTGTACGAGCAGTACTTC
CDR3aa: CARSLVPGQPVYEQYF

v_gene: TRBV28
j_gene: TRBJ1-1
abundance: -
d_gene: -
CDR3nt: TGTGCCAGCAGTTTTCTCAGGGATCTGGCCCCTGAAGCTTTCTTT
CDR3aa: CASSFLRDLAPEAFF

v_gene: TRBV9
j_gene: TRBJ2-5
abundance: -
d_gene: TRBD1
CDR3nt: TGTGCCAGCAGCGGGGGACAGGGGAGAGGAGAGACCCAGTACTTC
CDR3aa: CASSGGQGRGETQYF

v_gene: TRBV4-1
j_gene: TRBJ2-2
abundance: -
d_gene: -
CDR3nt: TGCGCCAGCAGCCAAGAGGTTAGCTGGACCGGGGAGCTGTTTTTT
CDR3aa: CASSQEVSWTGELFF

v_gene: TRBV6-1
j_gene: TRBJ2-2
abundance: -
d_gene: -
CDR3nt: TGTGCCAGCAGTCCCGGCCGCCCCGGGGAGCTGTTTTTT
CDR3aa: CASSPGRPGELFF

v_gene: TRBV15
j_gene: TRBJ1-5
abundance: once
d_gene: -
CDR3nt: TGTGCCACCCGTCAGGGGCTAAATCAGCCCCAGCATTTT
CDR3aa: CATRQGLNQPQHF